The clone carrying this T cell receptor (beta chain) was detected only a few times. In germline, CDR1 is MGHRA, CDR2 YSYEKL. The CDR3 runs to 16 residues. Trimming shortened V by 0 bases and J by 4 bases, and 16 bases separated the two germline ends. Described time point: newly diagnosed GD, antithyroid drugs for less than 3 months. RNA extracted from PBMCs served as the sequencing template. The data were obtained in a study of regulatory T cells in long-lasting Graves disease. According to the study, TCR beta libraries were built with iRepertoire HTBI primers and CDR3-region Arm-PCR. TCRdb analysed the multiplex PCR reads with MiXCR anew, one entry per CDR3 protein. The sample yields about 530,000 distinct CDR3 sequences, about 16% seen once. A further study also used this sample, focusing on T cells in Graves' hyperthyroidism and ophthalmopathy.

The clonotype originates from a woman aged 40-65 years with Graves disease. This material consisted of peripheral blood mononuclear cells (PBMCs), taken at new diagnosis, from a patient treated with antithyroid drugs. V is TRBV4-1 and J is TRBJ2-7; D could derive from TRBD1 or TRBD2 (6 bases each). The CDR3 DNA sequence: TGCGCCAGCAGCCAAGAGCAGGGACTCACAGGGTACGAGCAGTACTTC. This sequence encodes CASSQEQGLTGYEQYF.